The entry below gives a single T cell receptor (beta chain) sequence along with its context. Profiled with immunoSEQ multiplex PCR; TCRdb holds only in-frame clones, not every one. The sample has fewer than 25,000 clones, 75% to 90% seen once. Indicated treatment: randomized to nivolumab then ipilimumab (arm A) or the reverse (arm B). The V and J ends lost 1 base and 3 bases, in that order; junction bases with no gene match: 4. The CDR3 covers 16 residues. Germline CDR1 and CDR2: SGHVT and SQSDAQ. The data belong to a study of sequential checkpoint blockade in melanoma. The specimen was CD8+ T cells sorted from blood (inferred from file names), collected from a patient given nivolumab and ipilimumab in sequence. V is TRBV7-4 and J is TRBJ2-7; 12 nucleotides match TRBD2. This sequence was found in a human donor with melanoma. CDR3 in DNA: TGTGCCAGCAGCTTAGGACTAGCGGGAGTAATCTACGAGCAGTACTTC. This gives the protein CASSLGLAGVIYEQYF.